The subject of this entry is one T cell receptor (beta chain). The sample originates from a study of ipilimumab plus nivolumab after autologous stem cell transplantation. Study summary: A median of roughly eight nivolumab and about 5 ipilimumab doses were given.

Sequenced by immunoSEQ multiplex PCR; TCRdb stores in-frame clones only, minus some. The sample records tens of thousands of clones, approximately 83% being singletons. Trimming removed 1 base from V and 6 bases from J, with 7 bases in between. Germline-derived CDR1 and CDR2 are SGHTA and FQGNSA. The CDR3 has 13 amino acids. Checkpoint therapy with ipilimumab 1 mg/kg began 14 to 28 days after transplant. Material: PBMCs, obtained in a trial of ipilimumab plus nivolumab as post-transplant consolidation. The source is a male donor with diffuse large B-cell lymphoma. The rearrangement links TRBV7-2 to TRBJ1-3; no firm D call. The CDR3 DNA sequence: TGTGCCAGCAGCTTAGACGAACTAAACACCATATATTTT. Translated, it gives CASSLDELNTIYF.